Below, 26 T cell receptor beta chains from the same sample are listed, as sequenced in a study of cytomegalovirus exposure and HLA in healthy donors. Primers for the PCR totalled 60 Vbeta and 13 Jbeta. The data were produced by immunoSEQ multiplex PCR, yet TCRdb's version contains in-frame clones alone and is incomplete. The data contain about 190,000 clones, 75% to 90% of them singletons. The sequencing sample was made of PBMCs. The source is a woman between 50 and 59 years old in good health and CMV-seropositive.

The rearrangement links TRBV30 to TRBJ2-3; 10 bases fit TRBD2. This CDR3 is built from 15 residues. J lost 4 bases, V lost 0 bases, and 4 bases had no gene match. Germline V CDR1 and CDR2: GTSNPN, SVGIG (reference sequence). The CDR3 protein is CAWSVKRGGSDTQYF. The DNA of the CDR3 is TGTGCCTGGAGTGTTAAGCGGGGGGGCTCAGATACGCAGTATTTT.

This sequence joins TRBV7-2 and TRBJ2-5; 9 nucleotides agree with TRBD2. The V segment lost 4 bases and the J segment 5 bases; nucleotides outside the gene matches: 14. In germline, CDR1 is SGHTA, CDR2 FQGNSA. The CDR3 totals 17 residues. DNA for the CDR3: TGTGCCAGCAGCTCCCGGGGGGCGGGGGGGCCTGGGGAGACCCAGTACTTC. Amino acid sequence: CASSSRGAGGPGETQYF.

The CDR3 nucleotides are TGTGCCAGCAGCGTAGAAGGACTACGAACTGGGGCCAACGTCCTGACTTTC. As protein: CASSVEGLRTGANVLTF. This chain links TRBV9 with TRBJ2-6; perhaps TRBD2 as D (6 bases). The CDR3 covers 17 residues. Trimming removed 0 bases at V and 2 bases at J, with 12 bases between. Germline CDR1 and CDR2: SGDLS and YYNGEE.

This clone has just one count. The J gene is TRBJ2-2, the V gene TRBV30; maybe TRBD1 (7 bases). Germline CDR1 is GTSNPN and CDR2 is SVGIG (reference sequence). CDR3 size: 14 residues. Trimming left V 8 bases short and J 5 bases short, with 18 bases between. CDR3 amino acids: CAGGTVDNTGELFF. The CDR3, as DNA: TGTGCCGGGGGGACAGTGGATAATACCGGGGAGCTGTTTTTT.

This clone was observed once. The chain links TRBV5-1 to TRBJ2-5; 10 nucleotides agree with TRBD2. Looked up from germline, CDR1 is SGHRS and CDR2 is YFSETQ. The length of the CDR3 is 17 residues. V gave up 4 bases and J gave up 9 bases; unmatched junction bases: 18. CDR3 sequence reads: CASSPTPSGGSGGAQYF. CDR3 coding DNA: TGCGCCAGCAGCCCGACCCCTAGCGGGGGCTCTGGGGGGGCCCAGTACTTC.

The chain carries TRBV28 and TRBJ1-4; 9 nucleotides align to TRBD1. The CDR3 is made up of 15 amino acids. Unmatched junction bases numbered 9, after V lost 5 bases and J lost 8 bases. The V gene's germline CDR1 is MDHEN and CDR2 SYDVKM. CDR3 nucleotide sequence: TGTGCCAGCAGTGGGACAGGGATATCAGAGGAAAAACTGTTTTTT. Encoded protein: CASSGTGISEEKLFF.

This rearrangement joins TRBV19 to TRBJ1-5; the D gene is possibly TRBD1 (5 bases). Between the trimmed V and J ends, which lost 6 bases and 7 bases, there was a span of 22 bases. There are 16 residues in the CDR3. Germline V lookup: CDR1 LNHDA, CDR2 SQIVND (reference sequence). The CDR3 nucleotides are TGTGCCAGTAGACCCCGTGGGGGGGTGATGGGGCAGCCCCAGCATTTT. As protein: CASRPRGGVMGQPQHF.

The V gene is TRBV5-4, the J gene TRBJ1-2, with 8 bases fitting TRBD1. V lost 4 bases to trimming and J lost 4 bases; unmatched junction nucleotides: 9. The germline CDR1 and CDR2 sequences are SGHNT and YYREEE (reference sequence). The CDR3 covers 15 residues. CDR3 sequence (DNA): TGTGCCAGCAGCAAAACCGGGACAGGTATCTATGGCTACACCTTC. This encodes CASSKTGTGIYGYTF.

The chain recombines TRBV4-3 with TRBJ1-3; 7 nucleotides match TRBD1. This CDR3 has 17 amino acids. J lost 3 bases, V lost 1 base, and 9 bases had no gene match. Germline V CDR1 and CDR2: LGHNA, YSLEER. The CDR3 is CASSQVGQPIGGNTIYF. CDR3 nucleotide sequence: TGCGCCAGCAGCCAAGTGGGACAGCCTATAGGTGGAAACACCATATATTTT.

This clone occurred once. V is TRBV12-5 and J is TRBJ2-1; a weak D match, TRBD2 (5 bases). The CDR3 is made up of 15 amino acids. V was trimmed by 1 base and J by 8 bases, leaving 15 bases between them. The germline gives CDR1 LGHNT, CDR2 FRNRAP. CDR3 sequence: CASGLGAGRQDEQFF. DNA for the CDR3: TGTGCTAGTGGTTTGGGGGCGGGCCGGCAGGATGAGCAGTTCTTC.

The rearrangement links TRBV9 to TRBJ2-2; D is perhaps TRBD2 (6 bases). Trimming removed 3 bases at V and 4 bases at J, with 16 bases between. The germline CDR1 and CDR2 sequences are SGDLS and YYNGEE. This CDR3 contains 16 residues. Here the CDR3 DNA reads TGTGCCAGCAGCGCTCATGGAGGGCTCGGCACCGGGGAGCTGTTTTTT. Protein: CASSAHGGLGTGELFF.

CDR3 sequence (DNA): TGTGCCAGCAGCCCAGGGGACTCCTACGAGCAGTACTTC. This gives the protein CASSPGDSYEQYF. The chain recombines TRBV4-2 with TRBJ2-7, with D possibly matching TRBD1 (6 bases). Germline assignment: CDR1 LGHNA and CDR2 YNFKEQ. V was shortened by 4 bases and J by 0 bases, with 7 bases between the two germline ends. The CDR3 loop spans 13 amino acids.

This clone was observed a handful of times. The chain couples TRBV19 to TRBJ2-2; TRBD2 agrees at 9 bases. CDR1 is LNHDA, CDR2 SQIVND, per germline (reference sequence). With 2 bases clipped from V and 2 bases from J, the junction kept 6 bases outside the gene matches. This CDR3 has 17 residues. The CDR3 bases are TGTGCCAGTAGTATAAGGAAAGCGGGGGGCAACACCGGGGAGCTGTTTTTT. This encodes CASSIRKAGGNTGELFF.

V usage is TRBV5-5 and J usage is TRBJ2-3, with D tentatively TRBD1 (5 bases). The CDR3 loop spans 16 amino acids. Germline assignment: CDR1 SGHKS and CDR2 YYEKEE (reference sequence). Deletions cut 2 bases from V and 0 bases from J, with 13 bases between. CDR3 DNA sequence: TGTGCCAGCAGCTTAAGGCAGGGCGTAAGCACAGATACGCAGTATTTT. It specifies CASSLRQGVSTDTQYF.

V is TRBV2 and J is TRBJ2-6; 9 nucleotides agree with TRBD1. Germline V lookup: CDR1 SNHLY, CDR2 FYNNEI. The CDR3 covers 19 residues. Trimming removed 8 bases from V and 2 bases from J; junction bases left unmatched: 16. The CDR3 region is CASLGGVWDRDPGANVLTF. The DNA of the CDR3 is TGTGCCAGCTTAGGAGGAGTTTGGGACAGGGACCCTGGGGCCAACGTCCTGACTTTC. Supplemented by reference TRBV2 and TRBJ2-6, the full variable domain reads EPEVTQTPSHQVTQMGQEVILRCVPISNHLYFYWYRQILGQKVEFLVSFYNNEISEKSEIFDDQFSVERPDGSNFTLKIRSTKLEDSAMYFCASLGGVWDRDPGANVLTFGAGSRLTVL.

This chain connects TRBV7-2 to TRBJ2-7, with D uncertain. The CDR3 sequence is 14 residues long. V shed 1 base and J shed 0 bases, with 7 bases lying between them. In germline, CDR1 is SGHTA, CDR2 FQGNSA. The CDR3 loop is CASSLERSSYEQYF. CDR3 DNA sequence: TGTGCCAGCAGCTTAGAGAGGAGCTCCTACGAGCAGTACTTC. The full variable domain, completed using reference TRBV7-2 and TRBJ2-7, is GAGVSQSPSNKVTEKGKDVELRCDPISGHTALYWYRQSLGQGLEFLIYFQGNSAPDKSGLPSDRFSAERTGGSVSTLTIQRTQQEDSAVYLCASSLERSSYEQYFGPGTRLTVT.

The V and J genes are TRBV29-1 and TRBJ2-6; TRBD1 matches at 12 bases. Germline V gene data show CDR1 as SQVTM and CDR2 as ANQGSEA. The V gene end was trimmed by 5 bases and the J gene end by 5 bases; junction bases not matched to a gene: 4. The CDR3 is made up of 15 amino acids. The CDR3 region is CSVRGQGARANVLTF. The DNA of the CDR3 is TGCAGCGTTAGGGGACAGGGGGCGAGGGCCAACGTCCTGACTTTC.

The chain carries TRBV5-4 and TRBJ2-7, with D unresolved. Germline V gives CDR1 SGHNT, CDR2 YYREEE (reference sequence). This CDR3 is built from 13 residues. V was shortened by 2 bases and J by 3 bases, with 9 bases between the two germline ends. The CDR3 DNA follows: TGTGCCAGCAGCTTTACAGAAAACTACGAGCAGTACTTC. Protein: CASSFTENYEQYF.

The CDR3 sequence: CASSPPAGGHTGELFF. CDR3 DNA: TGTGCCAGCAGCCCCCCAGCGGGGGGGCACACCGGGGAGCTGTTTTTT. The chain links TRBV5-6 to TRBJ2-2; 10 bases are a match to TRBD2. CDR3 length: 16 residues. With V trimmed by 4 bases and J by 3 bases, 6 bases remained unmatched. In germline, CDR1 is SGHDT, CDR2 YYEEEE.

The chain carries TRBV29-1 and TRBJ2-7; TRBD2 matches 7 bases. V trimming: 7 bases; J trimming: 3 bases; junction bases outside the gene matches: 6. The CDR3 consists of 12 residues. Per the germline V gene, CDR1 is SQVTM and CDR2 is ANQGSEA. CDR3: CSALAEHYEQYF. The CDR3 DNA sequence: TGCAGCGCTCTAGCGGAGCACTACGAGCAGTACTTC.

The chain joins TRBV7-3 to TRBJ2-3; D possibly corresponds to TRBD2 (7 bases). Trimming took off 5 bases at V and 5 bases at J, with 17 bases between the two ends. Germline V gene data show CDR1 as SGHTA and CDR2 as FQGTGA. This CDR3 comprises 15 residues. CDR3 nucleotide sequence: TGTGCCAGCAGCCGCAGTGGGGGGGCATTAGATACGCAGTATTTT. It is translated as CASSRSGGALDTQYF.

The chain links TRBV6-1 to TRBJ1-2; the D is unclear. Between the trimmed V and J ends, which lost 1 base and 5 bases, there was a span of 14 bases. The CDR3 sequence is 15 residues long. From germline, CDR1 is MNHNS and CDR2 SASEGT. CDR3 coding DNA: TGTGCCAGCAGTGAAGTAGTATCCCCGGGTTATGGCTACACCTTC. As protein: CASSEVVSPGYGYTF.

The genes are TRBV11-3 and TRBJ2-5, with D possibly matching TRBD2 (5 bases). Germline V lookup: CDR1 SGHNT, CDR2 YENEEA. There are 14 residues in the CDR3. With 5 bases removed from V and 5 bases from J, the gap between germline ends came to 15 bases. CDR3 sequence (DNA): TGTGCCAGCAGCCCGCACCGGGGTAGTGAGACCCAGTACTTC. This encodes CASSPHRGSETQYF.

The V and J genes are TRBV5-1 and TRBJ1-6; TRBD1 agrees at 11 bases. This CDR3 is 15 amino acids long. J gave up 9 bases and V 8 bases, and 10 bases lay outside the gene matches. Germline lookup yields CDR1 SGHRS and CDR2 YFSETQ. The CDR3 nucleotides read TGCGCCAGTCGTCCCGGGACAGGGGGTAGTTCACCCCTCCACTTT. Residues: CASRPGTGGSSPLHF.

This rearrangement joins TRBV5-1 to TRBJ2-3; the match to TRBD2 covers 11 bases. CDR1 SGHRS and CDR2 YFSETQ come from the germline V gene. This CDR3 has 15 residues. J gave up 6 bases and V 4 bases, and 7 bases lay outside the gene matches. The CDR3 region is CASSDSGGAADTQYF. CDR3 bases: TGCGCCAGCAGCGATAGCGGGGGGGCAGCGGATACGCAGTATTTT.

The chain carries TRBV5-1 and TRBJ2-2; TRBD2 matches 10 bases. This CDR3 has 16 residues. The V gene's germline CDR1 is SGHRS and CDR2 YFSETQ. V lost 4 bases and J lost 7; bases outside the gene matches: 10. Here the CDR3 reads CASSTQAGGLNGELFF. The CDR3 DNA reads TGCGCCAGCAGCACTCAAGCGGGGGGGCTTAACGGGGAGCTGTTTTTT. Full variable domain (remainder filled in from reference TRBV5-1 and TRBJ2-2): KAGVTQTPRYLIKTRGQQVTLSCSPISGHRSVSWYQQTPGQGLQFLFEYFSETQRNKGNFPGRFSGRQFSNSRSEMNVSTLELGDSALYLCASSTQAGGLNGELFFGEGSRLTVL.